Sequencing of this T cell receptor beta chain was carried out in a study of blood T cell repertoires in COVID-19 (dated by TCRdb to 2020 to 2022). Broadly, across the study: Samples covering the acute and convalescent phases of COVID-19 were provided by collaborators in the United States, Italy and Spain. The material from the prospective study consisted of cDNA or gDNA derived from T cells, B-cell-depleted T cells, or PBMCs. The dataset comprised deeply sampled blood TCRbeta repertoires from subjects exposed to, actively infected with, or recovered from COVID-19. The repertoires were released in a freely available public database meant as a resource for research on the immune response to SARS-CoV-2. The samples were drawn from the first 160 participants of the ongoing ImmuneRACE study and from 1,254 subjects provided by 6 global collaborators. Sample metadata almost always included a de-identified subject ID, COVID-19 status, age in years and sex. Where available, HLA class I and class II types were taken from metadata supplied by the sample provider and were not determined by assay-based typing.

From a lookup of the germline V gene, CDR1 and CDR2 are MNHEY and SVGAGI. The junction carries 18 bases between V and J, which are trimmed by 2 bases and 5 bases respectively. The CDR3 measures 16 amino acids from cysteine to phenylalanine. The retained sequence is limited to the CDR3, 48 bases, with the frame set at the first base. Of note for this clone: There is no known antigen for this receptor. Base quality data are lacking; no much larger clone is found one base away.

Whole blood was collected in K2EDTA tubes by collaborating institutions according to the institutions' own protocols. For TCRbeta analysis, collaborator samples were shipped as frozen whole blood, as isolated PBMCs, or as DNA extracted from either sample type. Broad study findings and their caveats: How much clinical and demographic metadata was included differed by source and by participant, and the metadata was provided uncurated.

The immunoSEQ Assay, a bias-controlled multiplex PCR, was used to amplify TCRbeta CDR3 regions from genomic DNA. Per the original workflow: The number of nucleated cells in each sample was estimated from the amplification of reference gene primers within the assay. To quantify the absolute abundance of each unique TCRbeta CDR3 rearrangement, sequence reads were collapsed and filtered. Productive Simpson clonality was computed per sample as the square root of Simpson's diversity index over productive rearrangements. TCRdb took this table from immuneACCESS and kept in-frame rearrangements with V and J called. Such tables lack part of the clones; where checked against another copy, unresolved V genes explain under half of the gap, and the rest is unexplained. V and J calls plus clone size are reproduced from that table; the DNA served to infer D and trimming. The sample table shows roughly 260,000 clones, and around four fifths are seen once. The ten largest make up about 4.4% of the sample.

The sequenced sample consisted of peripheral blood. Here the chain combines TRBV6-5 and TRBJ1-2; too little of a D gene remains to name it. The sequence came from a woman in her 70s with acute or convalescent COVID-19. The CDR3 region reads CASSYPSLHGGYGYTF. The sequenced DNA is TGTGCCAGCAGTTACCCATCCCTACACGGAGGGTATGGCTACACCTTC.